A single sample gave rise to the 25 T cell receptor beta chains below, sequenced in a study of T cells after posttransplantation cyclophosphamide. Clones were read by immunoSEQ multiplex PCR, and TCRdb kept only the in-frame ones, dropping some. This repertoire holds roughly 8,000 clones, and none appear only once. A marrow graft followed busulfan-fludarabine conditioning, with cyclophosphamide on days +3 and +4. Sequenced here: PBMCs, sampled after an allogeneic stem cell transplant with post-transplant cyclophosphamide. The receptors stem from a young adult male patient who received an allogeneic stem cell transplant from an unrelated donor, was CMV-positive, and had acute and chronic GVHD. Some of these T cells may belong to the graft donor.

This clone was recorded many times. The gene calls are TRBV12-3 or TRBV12-4 and TRBJ2-7, with 10 bases matching TRBD2. J lost 2 bases, V lost 5 bases, and 6 bases had no gene match. The CDR3 covers 15 residues. CDR3 in DNA: TGTGCCAGCAGTAGAACAGCGGGAGGGCCCTACGAGCAGTACTTC. It yields the protein CASSRTAGGPYEQYF.

This clone is categorized as medium-sized. The chain couples TRBV19 to TRBJ2-1; 10 bases agree with TRBD2. Trimming took 4 bases from V and 7 from J; bases not matched to a gene: 4. Germline V gene sequence: CDR1 LNHDA, CDR2 SQIVND (reference sequence). This CDR3 is 14 amino acids long. The DNA for the CDR3 is TGTGCCAGTAGTAGTCTAGCGGGGGAGAATGAGCAGTTCTTC. It codes for CASSSLAGENEQFF.

Many counts were recorded for this clone. Here the CDR3 reads CASSPQGEETQYF. The CDR3 DNA sequence: TGTGCCAGCAGCCCGCAGGGGGAAGAGACCCAGTACTTC. V usage is TRBV5-6 and J usage is TRBJ2-5, with 7 bases fitting TRBD1. This CDR3 comprises 13 residues. V was pared by 4 bases and J by 3 bases, with 3 bases of the junction left unmatched. CDR1 and CDR2 (germline): SGHDT, YYEEEE.

This clone was observed at least ten times. The CDR3 loop reads CASSSTTGDRQETQYF. The DNA for the CDR3 is TGTGCCAGCAGCTCGACAACAGGGGACCGACAAGAGACCCAGTACTTC. This chain connects TRBV11-2 to TRBJ2-5; TRBD1 matches at 7 bases. CDR3 size: 16 residues. The germline V gene encodes CDR1 SGHAT and CDR2 FQNNGV. The ends lost 4 bases at V and 2 bases at J; junction bases unmatched: 10. Combining the CDR3 with reference TRBV11-2 and TRBJ2-5 gives the whole variable domain EAGVAQSPRYKIIEKRQSVAFWCNPISGHATLYWYQQILGQGPKLLIQFQNNGVVDDSQLPKDRFSAERLKGVDSTLKIQPAKLEDSAVYLCASSSTTGDRQETQYFGPGTRLLVL.

By its share, this clone is medium-sized. The chain uses TRBV19 and TRBJ1-4, with D possibly TRBD1 on 6 matching bases. CDR3 length: 13 amino acids. V shed 5 bases and J shed 2 bases, with 6 bases lying between them. Per the germline V gene, CDR1 is LNHDA and CDR2 is SQIVND (reference sequence). CDR3 residues: CASSQGTNEKLFF. As DNA, the CDR3 is TGTGCCAGTAGTCAGGGGACTAATGAAAAACTGTTTTTT.

This clone was detected ten times or more. The chain joins TRBV14 to TRBJ2-1; a possible D gene is TRBD2 (7 bases). CDR3 size: 16 residues. CDR1 and CDR2 from the germline V gene are SGHDN and FVKESK. V lost 0 bases and J 5 bases, leaving 14 bases between the germline ends. DNA for the CDR3: TGTGCCAGCAGCCAAGACCCCGCGGGGGCCAACAATGAGCAGTTCTTC. Translation gives CASSQDPAGANNEQFF. Combining the CDR3 with reference TRBV14 and TRBJ2-1 gives the whole variable domain EAGVTQFPSHSVIEKGQTVTLRCDPISGHDNLYWYRRVMGKEIKFLLHFVKESKQDESGMPNNRFLAERTGGTYSTLKVQPAELEDSGVYFCASSQDPAGANNEQFFGPGTRLTVL.

In its sample, this clone was seen many times. The chain is built from TRBV9 and TRBJ2-1, with 16 bases that match TRBD2. Germline-derived CDR1 and CDR2 are SGDLS and YYNGEE. The V gene end was trimmed by 4 bases and the J gene end by 6 bases; junction bases not matched to a gene: 4. There are 16 residues in the CDR3. Here the CDR3 reads CASSTGTSGRVNEQFF. The CDR3 nucleotides read TGTGCCAGCAGCACTGGGACTAGCGGGAGGGTCAATGAGCAGTTCTTC. Looking up the rest from reference TRBV9 and TRBJ2-1 gives the full variable domain: DSGVTQTPKHLITATGQRVTLRCSPRSGDLSVYWYQQSLDQGLQFLIQYYNGEERAKGNILERFSAQQFPDLHSELNLSSLELGDSALYFCASSTGTSGRVNEQFFGPGTRLTVL.

There are many counts of this clone. V is TRBV7-2 and J is TRBJ2-1; 7 nucleotides align to TRBD2. The germline V gene has CDR1 SGHTA and CDR2 FQGNSA. The CDR3 extends over 17 amino acids. J gave up 2 bases and V 0 bases, and 7 bases lay outside the gene matches. The CDR3: CASSLAGGAGTYNEQFF. In DNA, the CDR3 is TGTGCCAGCAGCTTAGCGGGGGGAGCGGGAACCTACAATGAGCAGTTCTTC.

This clone has at least ten counts. CDR3 sequence (DNA): TGTGCCAGCAGAATAGGACAGGGAAGAGGAGGCTACACCTTC. It encodes CASRIGQGRGGYTF. The J gene is TRBJ1-2, the V gene TRBV2, with 8 bases aligning to TRBD1. This CDR3 comprises 14 residues. J gave up 8 bases and V 6 bases, and 11 bases lay outside the gene matches. CDR1 is SNHLY, CDR2 FYNNEI, per germline.

This clone has at least ten counts. The chain couples TRBV19 to TRBJ1-2; D not certain. The V and J ends lost 5 bases and 8 bases respectively, with 15 bases between them. Germline lookup yields CDR1 LNHDA and CDR2 SQIVND (reference sequence). The CDR3 is 13 amino acids. CDR3 in amino acids: CASSFLGGGGYTF. CDR3 nucleotides: TGTGCCAGTAGTTTTCTAGGAGGAGGAGGCTACACCTTC.

This clone was counted at least ten times. The chain uses TRBV27 and TRBJ1-5; the D gene is possibly TRBD1 (5 bases). The CDR3 is 15 amino acids. Trimming took 2 bases from V and 1 from J, leaving 9 bases between them. Germline CDR1 and CDR2: MNHEY and SMNVEV (reference sequence). This CDR3 reads CASSLGTGSNQPQHF. CDR3 nucleotides: TGTGCCAGCAGTTTAGGGACTGGCAGCAATCAGCCCCAGCATTTT.

This clone showed up many times. The J gene is TRBJ1-6, the V gene TRBV9; the D gene is possibly TRBD1 (6 bases). Trimming took off 0 bases at V and 9 bases at J, with 16 bases between the two ends. The CDR3 runs 16 residues. Germline V gene lookup returns CDR1 SGDLS and CDR2 YYNGEE. This chain's CDR3 is CASSVETGLGVSPLHF. Here the CDR3 DNA reads TGTGCCAGCAGCGTAGAAACAGGGCTAGGGGTTTCACCCCTCCACTTT.

This clone showed up many times. The rearrangement uses TRBV27 and TRBJ2-2, with 8 bases aligning to TRBD1. Germline V gene lookup returns CDR1 MNHEY and CDR2 SMNVEV (reference sequence). This CDR3 spans 15 amino acids. Trimming at V came to 0 bases and at J to 4 bases, leaving 1 base not matched to a gene. The CDR3 region has the DNA TGTGCCAGCAGTTTATCACAGGGGGGCACCGGGGAGCTGTTTTTT. This sequence encodes CASSLSQGGTGELFF.

This clone came up many times. The J gene is TRBJ1-1, the V gene TRBV5-1; D not resolved. The CDR3 is made up of 15 amino acids. The ends were cut back, 1 base at V and 4 bases at J, with 14 bases in the middle. From germline, CDR1 is SGHRS and CDR2 YFSETQ. CDR3 coding DNA: TGCGCCAGCAGCTTGCGCGCGGGTGAGGGCACTGAAGCTTTCTTT. It is translated as CASSLRAGEGTEAFF.

This clone was seen many times. CDR3 region: CASSGQENSPLHF. CDR3 nucleotides: TGTGCCAGCAGCGGGCAGGAAAATTCACCCCTCCACTTT. V and J are TRBV7-2 and TRBJ1-6; D uncertain. The V gene's germline CDR1 is SGHTA and CDR2 FQGNSA. V lost 5 bases, J lost 7 bases, and 9 bases lay in between. CDR3 size: 13 residues.

The table lists this clone with many counts. V is TRBV7-2 and J is TRBJ2-7, with 12 bases that match TRBD2. Germline V CDR1 and CDR2: SGHTA, FQGNSA. The ends lost 5 bases at V and 4 bases at J; junction bases unmatched: 9. The CDR3 has 16 amino acids. The DNA of the CDR3 is TGTGCCAGCAGCACCCCTAGCGGGAGGGCTGGTTACGAGCAGTACTTC. Translating it yields CASSTPSGRAGYEQYF.

In its sample, this clone is medium-sized. The chain uses TRBV6-1 and TRBJ1-3, with 10 bases lining up with TRBD1. CDR1 is MNHNS and CDR2 is SASEGT in the germline V gene. The trim removed 8 bases at V and 10 bases at J, leaving 8 bases unmatched. The CDR3 length is 13 residues. The CDR3 sequence: CASVSGQGITIYF. The DNA for the CDR3 is TGTGCCAGCGTTTCGGGACAGGGGATTACCATATATTTT.

This clone was observed a few times. The V call is TRBV6-2 or TRBV6-3, the J call TRBJ2-3, with 9 bases that match TRBD2. Germline CDR1 is MNHEY and CDR2 is SVGEGT. V shed 6 bases, J shed 1 base, and the junction held 5 bases outside the gene matches. The CDR3 totals 15 residues. The CDR3 DNA sequence: TGTGCCAGCAGGGCGGGGGGGCCGGGCACAGATACGCAGTATTTT. Amino acid sequence: CASRAGGPGTDTQYF.

This clone is classed as medium-sized (0.01 to 0.1%). The gene calls are TRBV19 and TRBJ2-3, with TRBD1 as a possible D gene (6 bases). Germline CDR1 reads LNHDA; CDR2 reads SQIVND (reference sequence). The CDR3 is 14 residues long. V lost 1 base, J lost 4 bases, and 9 bases lay in between. The CDR3 loop reads CASSIGQGSDTQYF. In DNA, the CDR3 is TGTGCCAGTAGTATAGGTCAGGGGTCAGATACGCAGTATTTT.

This clone has a count of ten or more. This chain connects TRBV6-5 to TRBJ2-1; a weak D match, TRBD1 (5 bases). The CDR3 loop spans 16 amino acids. CDR1 and CDR2 from the germline V gene are MNHEY and SVGAGI. V lost 4 bases, J lost 1 base, and 14 bases lay in between. This CDR3 reads CASSFLRQPSYNEQFF. The CDR3 DNA sequence: TGTGCCAGCAGTTTCCTACGACAGCCTTCCTACAATGAGCAGTTCTTC.

This clone came up many times. The genes are TRBV6-2 or TRBV6-3 and TRBJ2-1, with D tentatively TRBD2 (10 bases). The CDR3 spans 16 residues. Trimming pared 5 bases from V and 9 bases from J, leaving 23 bases between. Germline-derived CDR1 and CDR2 are MNHEY and SVGEGT. CDR3 in amino acids: CASSARASGGQGEQFF. DNA of the CDR3: TGTGCCAGCAGTGCCCGGGCTAGCGGGGGACAGGGTGAGCAGTTCTTC.

This clone appeared many times. The chain carries TRBV5-1 and TRBJ1-2, with 10 bases lining up with TRBD1. The CDR3 covers 16 residues. Germline V gene data show CDR1 as SGHRS and CDR2 as YFSETQ. J was trimmed by 4 bases and V by 0 bases; bases with no gene match: 6. This CDR3 reads CASSLGQGARGYGYTF. The CDR3 region has the DNA TGCGCCAGCAGCTTGGGACAGGGGGCTCGGGGCTATGGCTACACCTTC.

This clone was seen only a few times. The chain links TRBV12-3 or TRBV12-4 to TRBJ2-3; 9 bases are shared with TRBD2. The CDR3 covers 15 residues. The V and J ends lost 5 bases and 2 bases, in that order; junction bases with no gene match: 5. CDR3 loop: CASSPAGGYTDTQYF. The CDR3 DNA is TGTGCCAGCAGTCCTGCGGGGGGGTACACAGATACGCAGTATTTT.

This chain connects TRBV6-5 to TRBJ2-2; no firm D call. Trimming removed 2 bases from V and 4 bases from J, with 11 bases in between. The CDR3 spans 15 residues. Looked up from germline, CDR1 is MNHEY and CDR2 is SVGAGI. CDR3 bases: TGTGCCAGCAGTTACCTACTGACGGGCACCGGGGAGCTGTTTTTT. Its translation: CASSYLLTGTGELFF.

The table lists this clone with many counts. The genes are TRBV9 and TRBJ1-2; TRBD1 agrees at 10 bases. After removal of 2 bases from V and 0 bases from J, the junction contained 4 bases not matched to a gene. Germline CDR1 reads SGDLS; CDR2 reads YYNGEE. The CDR3 extends over 16 amino acids. In DNA, the CDR3 is TGTGCCAGCAGCGTGTCCGGGACAGGGGCTAACTATGGCTACACCTTC. Translation gives CASSVSGTGANYGYTF.